This T cell receptor beta chain originates from a study of human T cells and chemical hapten exposure. About the study: Small volume differences among pooled libraries mainly caused per-sample TCR yield variation. The study, taken as a whole, reports: Healthy individuals' immune responses may differ from those of donors, who had alopecia. No alteration of TCRs above 1 in 1000 frequency was seen with DPC sensitization.

Time point meaning: pre-sensitization, week 0. As for treatment: therapeutic diphenylcyclopropenone sensitization with weekly scalp DPC. About this clonotype itself: Its antigen is currently unknown.

Individual cDNA molecules in this library carried unique molecular identifiers. MiXCR, run by TCRdb on the RACE reads, gives a single entry per CDR3 protein. The repertoire includes approximately 370,000 distinct CDR3 sequences, 5% to 6.5% of them detected once, and around 8.8% sits in the top ten. The CDR3 is made up of 11 amino acids. CDR1 is DFQATT and CDR2 is SNEGSKA in the germline V gene (reference sequence). Trimming stripped 3 bases from V and 2 bases from J, with 5 bases between. The sample was whole blood, taken in connection with sensitization to the hapten diphenylcyclopropenone (DPC). This clonotype was sampled from a woman between 18 and 29 years old with alopecia areata. Some clones in this sample may be carry-over from other donors' samples. This sequence joins TRBV20-1 and TRBJ2-7; D ambiguous. CDR3 sequence: CSASSAYEQYF. The CDR3 nucleotides are TGCAGTGCTAGTTCCGCCTACGAGCAGTACTTC.